This TCR beta chain was sequenced during a study of T cell clonality in common variable immunodeficiency. Points from the study as a whole: CVID patient heterogeneity limited repertoire-clinical complication correlations.

In this sample, this clone turned up many times. The antigen is unknown. Sequencing used immunoSEQ multiplex PCR; TCRdb keeps in-frame clones, though not all of them. Reported are 42,000 or so clones, none seen only once; the ten largest carry 1.3% to 1.5%. This receptor was identified in a person aged 18 to 70 in good health. The source material was peripheral blood mononuclear cells.

The CDR3 loop is CASSLSGTGNSPLHF. CDR3 DNA (partial): TGTGCCAGCAGCTTATCCGGGACAGGGAATTCACCC. The gene calls are TRBV5-4 and TRBJ1-6; the match to TRBD1 covers 9 bases. The missing CDR3 end, 3 residues past where the read stops, is filled in from the germline J gene. Germline CDR1 reads SGHNT; CDR2 reads YYREEE (reference sequence). V lost 2 bases, J lost 7 bases, and 4 bases stayed unmatched. This CDR3 contains 15 residues.